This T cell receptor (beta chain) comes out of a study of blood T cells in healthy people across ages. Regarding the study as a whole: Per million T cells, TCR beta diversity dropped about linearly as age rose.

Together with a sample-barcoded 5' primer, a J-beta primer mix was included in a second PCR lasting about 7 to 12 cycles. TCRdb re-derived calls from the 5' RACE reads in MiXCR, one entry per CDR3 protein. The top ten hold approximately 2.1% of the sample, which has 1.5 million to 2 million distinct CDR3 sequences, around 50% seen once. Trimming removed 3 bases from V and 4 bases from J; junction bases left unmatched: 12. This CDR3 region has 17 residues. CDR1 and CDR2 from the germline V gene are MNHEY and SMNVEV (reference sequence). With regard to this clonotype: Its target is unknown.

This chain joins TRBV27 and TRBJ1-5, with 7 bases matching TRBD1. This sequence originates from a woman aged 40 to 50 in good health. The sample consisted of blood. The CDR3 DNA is TGTGCCAGCAGTTTCTCCATGAGTTCAGGGGGAAATCAGCCCCAGCATTTT. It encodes CASSFSMSSGGNQPQHF.